The 24 T cell receptor beta chains in this list originate from one sample, sequenced in a study of CD8 T cells in Susac syndrome. RNA, at about 0.45 to 1 ug, was reverse transcribed with random hexamers. TCRdb analysed the immunoSEQ multiplex PCR reads with MiXCR anew, one entry per CDR3 protein. The sample includes approximately 190,000 distinct CDR3 sequences, about 95% of them seen just once. Sequenced sample: CD4+ T cells from PBMCs. The receptors here all came from a human donor with multiple sclerosis.

The J gene is TRBJ2-5, the V gene TRBV25-1; no firm D call. The germline V gene has CDR1 MGHDK and CDR2 SYGVNS. Trimming left V 3 bases short and J 10 bases short, with 15 bases between. The CDR3 loop spans 13 amino acids. The DNA for the CDR3 is TGTGCCAGCAGTGACCTGAATAAGAGAGGCCAGTACTTC. Protein: CASSDLNKRGQYF.

V and J are TRBV6-4 and TRBJ2-3; TRBD2 agrees at 10 bases. The CDR3 is made up of 15 amino acids. V lost 5 bases and J lost 1; bases outside the gene matches: 3. Germline V lookup: CDR1 MRHNA, CDR2 SNTAGT. This chain's CDR3 is CASSSSGSGTDTQYF. In DNA form, the CDR3 reads TGTGCCAGCAGTTCTAGCGGGAGCGGCACAGATACGCAGTATTTT.

The chain recombines TRBV20-1 with TRBJ2-5, with a tentative D call TRBD2 (6 bases). Between the trimmed V and J ends, which lost 4 bases and 2 bases, there was a span of 14 bases. CDR3 length: 14 residues. Germline V lookup: CDR1 DFQATT, CDR2 SNEGSKA (reference sequence). The CDR3 nucleotides are TGCAGTGCTATGGAGGGTCAGAGGCAAGAGACCCAGTACTTC. This gives the protein CSAMEGQRQETQYF.

This chain links TRBV27 with TRBJ1-2; no definite D call. With 2 bases removed from V and 4 bases from J, the gap between germline ends came to 14 bases. Germline lookup yields CDR1 MNHEY and CDR2 SMNVEV (reference sequence). The CDR3 sequence is 15 residues long. CDR3 DNA sequence: TGTGCCAGCAGTTTAGCCCCCGAGCTTAGCTATGGCTACACCTTC. Translation: CASSLAPELSYGYTF.

This chain joins TRBV5-6 and TRBJ2-7; D is possibly TRBD1 (5 bases). With 0 bases removed from V and 3 bases from J, the gap between germline ends came to 13 bases. The germline V gene encodes CDR1 SGHDT and CDR2 YYEEEE. This CDR3 comprises 15 residues. For the CDR3, the DNA is TGTGCCAGCAGCTTGGTGCCAGGGCAATTCTACGAGCAGTACTTC. Protein product: CASSLVPGQFYEQYF. Drawing the rest from reference TRBV5-6 and TRBJ2-7, the complete variable domain is DAGVTQSPTHLIKTRGQQVTLRCSPKSGHDTVSWYQQALGQGPQFIFQYYEEEERQRGNFPDRFSGHQFPNYSSELNVNALLLGDSALYLCASSLVPGQFYEQYFGPGTRLTVT.

The chain employs TRBV2 and TRBJ2-5; D not resolved. From germline, CDR1 is SNHLY and CDR2 FYNNEI. The V and J ends lost 5 bases and 4 bases respectively, with 14 bases between them. CDR3 length: 14 residues. The CDR3 here is CASSPIRGGETQYF. CDR3 sequence (DNA): TGTGCCAGCAGTCCGATTCGAGGCGGAGAGACCCAGTACTTC.

The V and J genes are TRBV12-3 or TRBV12-4 and TRBJ1-5; 7 nucleotides agree with TRBD1. Trimming at V came to 8 bases and at J to 8 bases, leaving 12 bases not matched to a gene. The CDR3 sequence is 14 residues long. CDR3 bases: TGTGCCAGCCGGGGTACAGGGGAAGTTGAGCCCCAGCATTTT. This codes for CASRGTGEVEPQHF.

The chain couples TRBV29-1 to TRBJ1-3, with 9 bases identical to TRBD1. Per germline, CDR1 SQVTM and CDR2 ANQGSEA. This CDR3 has 13 amino acids. J gave up 4 bases and V 6 bases, and 4 bases lay outside the gene matches. CDR3 in DNA: TGCAGCGTCCGACAGGGGGAAGGAAACACCATATATTTT. This translates into CSVRQGEGNTIYF. Using reference TRBV29-1 and TRBJ1-3 for the parts outside the CDR3, the full variable domain is SAVISQKPSRDICQRGTSLTIQCQVDSQVTMMFWYRQQPGQSLTLIATANQGSEATYESGFVIDKFPISRPNLTFSTLTVSNMSPEDSSIYLCSVRQGEGNTIYFGEGSWLTVV.

The rearrangement joins TRBV20-1 to TRBJ2-3, with 11 bases matching TRBD2. With V trimmed by 6 bases and J by 0 bases, 5 bases remained unmatched. The CDR3 has 15 amino acids. The germline V gene encodes CDR1 DFQATT and CDR2 SNEGSKA (reference sequence). For the CDR3, the DNA is TGCAGTGCGTACCGGACTAGCGGGAGCACAGATACGCAGTATTTT. This sequence encodes CSAYRTSGSTDTQYF.

This clonotype has only one observation. This chain uses TRBV7-9 with TRBJ2-1, with D perhaps TRBD1 or TRBD2 (5 bases each). Germline-derived CDR1 and CDR2 are SEHNR and FQNEAQ (reference sequence). The CDR3 loop spans 14 amino acids. With 3 bases removed from V and 9 bases from J, the gap between germline ends came to 15 bases. The CDR3 sequence: CASSLAAPRGEQFF. For the CDR3, the DNA is TGTGCCAGCAGCTTGGCGGCCCCGAGGGGTGAGCAGTTCTTC.

This chain links TRBV6-6 with TRBJ2-7; the D gene is possibly TRBD1 (6 bases). Looked up from germline, CDR1 is MNHNY and CDR2 is SVGAGI (reference sequence). The CDR3 is 13 amino acids. The germline V and J ends were trimmed by 6 bases and 5 bases, with 14 bases remaining between them. DNA for the CDR3: TGTGCCAGCAGGTACGGCAGGGGCCACGAGCAGTACTTC. This translates into CASRYGRGHEQYF.

This clonotype was picked up a small number of times. Relative to the germline gene, one junction end is altered; a read error may explain this. The chain employs TRBV5-1 and TRBJ1-1, with D unclear. Germline lookup yields CDR1 SGHRS and CDR2 YFSETQ. This CDR3 is built from 12 residues. CDR3 in amino acids: CASSLEGTEAFF. The CDR3 nucleotides read TGTGCCAGCAGCTTAGAGGGCACTGAAGCTTTCTTT. Drawing the rest from reference TRBV5-1 and TRBJ1-1, the complete variable domain is KAGVTQTPRYLIKTRGQQVTLSCSPISGHRSVSWYQQTPGQGLQFLFEYFSETQRNKGNFPGRFSGRQFSNSRSEMNVSTLELGDSALYLCASSLEGTEAFFGQGTRLTVV.

V usage is TRBV4-1 and J usage is TRBJ2-1, with D perhaps matching TRBD2 (6 bases). V gave up 3 bases and J gave up 12 bases, with 24 bases separating them. CDR3 length: 16 amino acids. The germline gives CDR1 MGHRA, CDR2 YSYEKL. The chain's CDR3 is CASSHGDGGPRMVQFF. The CDR3 DNA follows: TGCGCCAGCAGCCATGGAGACGGGGGACCGCGAATGGTGCAGTTCTTC.

This chain joins TRBV11-3 and TRBJ2-3; D not resolved. This CDR3 is built from 14 residues. The germline V and J ends were trimmed by 4 bases and 0 bases, with 8 bases remaining between them. In germline, CDR1 is SGHNT, CDR2 YENEEA. This CDR3 reads CASSSASSTDTQYF. CDR3 coding DNA: TGTGCCAGCAGCTCCGCCTCGAGCACAGATACGCAGTATTTT.

In its sample, this clonotype was seen once. The CDR3 loop is CASSRITGRTYNEQFF. The CDR3 region has the DNA TGTGCCAGCAGTAGAATCACAGGGCGGACCTACAATGAGCAGTTCTTC. The V call is TRBV27, the J call TRBJ2-1, with D maybe TRBD1 (6 bases). Trimming removed 5 bases at V and 2 bases at J, with 16 bases between. The CDR3 has 16 residues. Per the germline V gene, CDR1 is MNHEY and CDR2 is SMNVEV (reference sequence).

V gene TRBV24-1 combines with J gene TRBJ2-1; 10 positions agree with TRBD2. V was clipped by 9 bases and J by 6 bases; unmatched bases: 10. Per germline, CDR1 KGHDR and CDR2 SFDVKD. There are 15 residues in the CDR3. CDR3 coding DNA: TGTGCCACCTCCACCGGGACTAGCGATGGCAATGAGCAGTTCTTC. It is translated as CATSTGTSDGNEQFF.

J is TRBJ1-2 and V is TRBV6-1, with TRBD1 matching 8 bases. From germline, CDR1 is MNHNS and CDR2 SASEGT. The trim removed 0 bases at V and 6 bases at J, leaving 6 bases unmatched. The CDR3 loop spans 15 amino acids. CDR3 sequence reads: CASSEAGTGKDGYTF. In DNA form, the CDR3 reads TGTGCCAGCAGTGAAGCGGGGACAGGAAAAGATGGCTACACCTTC.

This clonotype came up once. One end of the junction varies from germline; a read error may be responsible. J is TRBJ2-2 and V is TRBV7-9; D unclear. The germline CDR1 and CDR2 sequences are SEHNR and FQNEAQ (reference sequence). The CDR3 extends over 12 amino acids. The CDR3 sequence is CAGSPQPGELFF. As DNA, the CDR3 is TGTGCCGGCAGCCCTCAGCCCGGGGAGCTGTTTTTT.

The chain uses TRBV7-2 and TRBJ1-5; 7 bases map to TRBD1. The CDR3 has 14 residues. V was pared by 5 bases and J by 6 bases, with 7 bases of the junction left unmatched. Germline lookup yields CDR1 SGHTA and CDR2 FQGNSA. This chain's CDR3 is CASSERGGGQPQHF. The DNA for the CDR3 is TGTGCCAGCAGCGAACGAGGGGGCGGTCAGCCCCAGCATTTT.

The V gene is TRBV3-1, the J gene TRBJ2-3; no definite D call. CDR3 length: 16 amino acids. CDR1 LGHDT and CDR2 YNNKEL come from the germline V gene (reference sequence). Trimming took 1 base from V and 2 from J, leaving 13 bases between them. CDR3 nucleotide sequence: TGTGCCAGCAGCCAAGTCCTAGGAAGTAACACAGATACGCAGTATTTT. This codes for CASSQVLGSNTDTQYF.

The chain employs TRBV14 and TRBJ2-5; the D call may be TRBD1 or TRBD2 (5 bases each). Germline-derived CDR1 and CDR2 are SGHDN and FVKESK. The CDR3 spans 13 residues. Trimming removed 7 bases at V and 4 bases at J, with 13 bases between. The CDR3 DNA reads TGTGCCAGCAAACTCACCGGGACAGAGACCCAGTACTTC. It specifies CASKLTGTETQYF.

CDR3 protein: CSASQGNTGELFF. CDR3 DNA: TGCAGTGCTAGCCAGGGTAACACCGGGGAGCTGTTTTTT. V and J are TRBV20-1 and TRBJ2-2; tentatively, D is TRBD1 (5 bases). The V and J ends lost 3 bases and 2 bases respectively, with 7 bases between them. CDR3 length: 13 amino acids. Germline CDR1 DFQATT, CDR2 SNEGSKA (reference sequence).

The V gene is TRBV20-1, the J gene TRBJ2-7; D gene unclear. Germline CDR1 is DFQATT and CDR2 is SNEGSKA (reference sequence). The CDR3 is 13 residues long. Trimming stripped 4 bases from V and 3 bases from J, with 13 bases between. CDR3 amino acids: CSAKEGPHYEQYF. The CDR3 region has the DNA TGCAGTGCTAAGGAAGGGCCGCACTACGAGCAGTACTTC.

The chain couples TRBV11-2 to TRBJ1-2; D uncertain. V shed 10 bases and J shed 11 bases, with 14 bases lying between them. This CDR3 is 10 amino acids long. Germline V lookup: CDR1 SGHAT, CDR2 FQNNGV. The CDR3 bases are TGTGCCACAATACGGACGGGATACACCTTC. Encoded protein: CATIRTGYTF.